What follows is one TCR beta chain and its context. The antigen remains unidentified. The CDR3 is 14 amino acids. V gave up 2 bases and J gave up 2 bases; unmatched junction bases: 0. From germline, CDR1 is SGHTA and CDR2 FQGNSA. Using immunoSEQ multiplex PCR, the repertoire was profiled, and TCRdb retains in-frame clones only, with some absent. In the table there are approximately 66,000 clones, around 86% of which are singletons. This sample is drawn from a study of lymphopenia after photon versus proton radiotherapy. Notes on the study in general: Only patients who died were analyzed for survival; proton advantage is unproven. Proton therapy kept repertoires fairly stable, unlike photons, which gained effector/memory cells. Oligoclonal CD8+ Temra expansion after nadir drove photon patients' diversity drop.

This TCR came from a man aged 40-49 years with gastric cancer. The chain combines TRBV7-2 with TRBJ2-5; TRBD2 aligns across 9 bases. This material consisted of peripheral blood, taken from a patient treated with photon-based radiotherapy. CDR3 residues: CASSLLAGQETQYF. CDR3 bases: TGTGCCAGCAGCTTACTAGCGGGGCAAGAGACCCAGTACTTC.